This is a list of T cell receptor beta chains from one sample in a study of T cell repertoires in cytomegalovirus infection. MiXCR, applied by TCRdb to the reads, yields one record per CDR3 protein. The data contain 270,000 or so distinct CDR3 sequences, approximately 17% of them seen just once; the ten biggest clones take up around 47%. Sequences were obtained from CD8+ T cells from PBMCs. These receptors were obtained from a human donor in good health (CMV status not recorded). Some clones in this sample may be carry-over from other donors' samples. Both conserved end residues are part of each CDR3. Not all rows give a size; the values are once, few, many and, for expanded clones, a class.

clone_size,v_call,j_call,cdr3_aa
many,TRBV12-3/TRBV12-4,TRBJ1-5,CASSLMGQGESAQHF
many,TRBV7-2,TRBJ2-7,CASSRTDRPGVQYF
many,TRBV20-1,TRBJ1-3,CSARGETDTRSFGNTIYF
NA,TRBV4-2,TRBJ2-3,CASSQESPLAGVADTQYF
NA,TRBV29-1,TRBJ2-3,CSAPAGGRTDTQYF
NA,TRBV7-9,TRBJ2-5,CASSFPPFGGVAQETQYF
many,TRBV7-6,TRBJ2-2,CASSLGLITGELFF
many,TRBV7-9,TRBJ2-1,CASSSLLAGGYNEQFF
NA,TRBV5-4,TRBJ2-6,CASSTESYSGANVLTF
many,TRBV7-3,TRBJ2-5,CASSSGTSGGDGEETQYF
many,TRBV4-3,TRBJ1-6,CASSQDLTGERSPLHF
few,TRBV19,TRBJ1-5,CASSNSRQTLRPAGHQPQHF
few,TRBV19,TRBJ2-1,CASSAQGSYNEQFF
NA,TRBV20-1,TRBJ2-7,CSARGGIGYEQYF
many,TRBV5-5,TRBJ1-2,CASSGRGTGGLGYTF
many,TRBV27,TRBJ2-1,CASSATGWGEQFF
NA,TRBV27,TRBJ1-1,CASSLSRGRMNTEAFF
many,TRBV7-3,TRBJ2-7,CASSPSAGGYEQYF
few,TRBV25-1,TRBJ2-4,CASSEYFPGIDKNIQYF
few,TRBV7-9,TRBJ2-7,CASSLFVGNEQYF
NA,TRBV28,TRBJ1-1,CASSFPGPREAFF
few,TRBV19,TRBJ1-1,CASSIDWRGEAFF
NA,TRBV5-1,TRBJ1-1,CASSLGQGDRVNTVAFF
NA,TRBV7-2,TRBJ2-1,CASSALLAGVYNEQFF
NA,TRBV9,TRBJ2-3,CASSGLGLAGAPTDTQYF
many,TRBV7-9,TRBJ1-4,CAISSGFSQKLFF
NA,TRBV29-1,TRBJ2-1,CSVVFAVDNEQFF
few,TRBV28,TRBJ1-6,CASNGGSNSPLHF
NA,TRBV7-4,TRBJ2-5,CASSSTTLAGGPETQYF
few,TRBV4-1,TRBJ2-3,CASSQVYTVSTDTQYF
few,TRBV27,TRBJ2-1,CASSLLDSGTGKMNEQFF
many,TRBV7-9,TRBJ2-5,CASSLELAGAQETQYF
few,TRBV5-1,TRBJ2-2,CASSPTAGMDTGELFF
NA,TRBV7-9,TRBJ1-2,CASSSGQELWYGYTF
NA,TRBV12-3/TRBV12-4,TRBJ2-7,CASSLRGRRYEQYF
few,TRBV7-4,TRBJ1-2,CASRGDYGYTF
NA,TRBV6-2/TRBV6-3,TRBJ2-2,CASTHTGELFF
many,TRBV7-2,TRBJ1-1,CASSLSPEAFF
many,TRBV11-2,TRBJ1-2,CASSLDSGSGYGYTF
few,TRBV6-2/TRBV6-3,TRBJ2-2,CASSYYRGQSGTGELFF
many,TRBV5-6,TRBJ2-1,CASSTKQGAGSYNEQFF
NA,TRBV6-2/TRBV6-3,TRBJ1-1,CASSYPGEAFF
few,TRBV7-9,TRBJ2-2,CASSFESTGELFF
NA,TRBV12-3/TRBV12-4,TRBJ2-2,CASSRLAGVRYTGELFF
NA,TRBV6-6,TRBJ2-4,CASSYSLMDSKNIQYF
NA,TRBV6-2/TRBV6-3,TRBJ1-1,CASSIGYEAFF
few,TRBV28,TRBJ1-6,CASNIPEGPVYSPLHF
many,TRBV12-3/TRBV12-4,TRBJ1-1,CASSLGGGNTEAFF
few,TRBV29-1,TRBJ2-7,CSVAGTSLYEQYF
few,TRBV2,TRBJ1-1,CALGGGYTEAFF